This note documents a single TCR beta chain sequence. Using immunoSEQ multiplex PCR, the repertoire was profiled, and TCRdb retains in-frame clones only, with some absent. The table has more than 100,000 clones, roughly 92% seen once. This sample was included in a study of T cell changes during pregnancy in multiple sclerosis. Here the sequenced sample was peripheral blood, taken after pregnancy. The TCR was taken from a female donor with multiple sclerosis, enrolled in a pregnancy study.

The CDR3 reads CASLELPFYNEQFF. The CDR3 DNA follows: TGTGCCAGTCTTGAGCTCCCCTTCTACAATGAGCAGTTCTTC. The chain has TRBV5-5 and TRBJ2-1; D is unresolved. The CDR3 loop spans 14 amino acids. With 8 bases removed from V and 3 bases from J, the gap between germline ends came to 15 bases. In germline, CDR1 is SGHKS, CDR2 YYEKEE (reference sequence).